This T cell receptor (beta chain) was obtained from a study of T cell changes during pregnancy in multiple sclerosis. TCRdb's copy holds only in-frame clones and misses some; the assay was immunoSEQ multiplex PCR. The sample lists about 84,000 clones; less than 95% were seen once. Germline V CDR1 and CDR2: LNHDA, SQIVND (reference sequence). The CDR3 totals 17 residues. Trimming removed 2 bases from V and 3 bases from J; junction bases left unmatched: 7. This TCR was recovered from a female donor with multiple sclerosis, enrolled in a pregnancy study. This rearrangement joins TRBV19 to TRBJ2-1, with TRBD2 identical over 10 bases. This sample comprised peripheral blood, obtained in the third trimester of pregnancy. CDR3 protein: CASSISLTSGLYNEQFF. The CDR3 region has the DNA TGTGCCAGTAGTATATCCTTGACTAGCGGGCTCTACAATGAGCAGTTCTTC.